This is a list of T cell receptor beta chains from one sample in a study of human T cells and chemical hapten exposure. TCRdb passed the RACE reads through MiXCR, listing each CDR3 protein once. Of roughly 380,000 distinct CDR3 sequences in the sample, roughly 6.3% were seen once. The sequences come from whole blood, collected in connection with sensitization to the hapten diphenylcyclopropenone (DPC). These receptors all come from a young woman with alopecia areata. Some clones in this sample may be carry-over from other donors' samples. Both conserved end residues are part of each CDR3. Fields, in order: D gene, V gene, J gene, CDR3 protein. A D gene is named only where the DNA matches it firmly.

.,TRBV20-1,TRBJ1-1,CSARPPGRPMNTEAFF
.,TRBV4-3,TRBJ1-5,CASSQDRVRLKPQHF
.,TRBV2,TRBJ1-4,CASSEQLRATNEKLFF
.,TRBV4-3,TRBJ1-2,CASSQEQGSSYGYTF
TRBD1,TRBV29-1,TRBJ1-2,CSAPLAGGNLDYGYTF
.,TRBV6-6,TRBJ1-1,CASSYYGGNTEAFF
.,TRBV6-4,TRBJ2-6,CASSELPGDGANVLTF
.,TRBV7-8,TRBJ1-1,CASSPTTGTNTEAFF
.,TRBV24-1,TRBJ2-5,CATSDSGQYF
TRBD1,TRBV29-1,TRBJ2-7,CSVPGQGFREQYF
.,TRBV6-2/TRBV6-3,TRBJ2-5,CASTPAVSGTQYF
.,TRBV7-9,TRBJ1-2,CASSLAGTSDGYTF
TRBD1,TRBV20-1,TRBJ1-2,CSARPGQGAYGYTF
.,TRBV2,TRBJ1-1,CASSFGESYTEAFF
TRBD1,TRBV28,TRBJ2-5,CASSSGQASYQETQYF
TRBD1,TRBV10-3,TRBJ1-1,CAITRGDEAFF
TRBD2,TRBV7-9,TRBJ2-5,CASSFAASGGALQETQYF
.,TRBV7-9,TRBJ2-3,CASSWDGASTDTQYF
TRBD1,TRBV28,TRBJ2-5,CASSHRGRVETQYF
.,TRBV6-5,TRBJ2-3,CASSYSIAGTRTDTQYF
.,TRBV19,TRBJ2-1,CASSIDPSREQFF
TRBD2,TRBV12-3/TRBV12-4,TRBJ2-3,CASTYSGGATDTQYF
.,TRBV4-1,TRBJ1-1,CASSIQQSQSLRGGNSEAFF
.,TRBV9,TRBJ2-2,CASSGTGELFF
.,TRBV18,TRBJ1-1,CASSPTYNTEAFF
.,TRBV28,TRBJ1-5,CASSIIQGNQPQHF
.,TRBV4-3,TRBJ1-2,CASSQETDGSVFYGYTF
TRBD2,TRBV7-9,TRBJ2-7,CASNPGGGDYEQYF
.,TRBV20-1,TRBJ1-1,CSARDGNTEAFF
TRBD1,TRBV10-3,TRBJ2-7,CAISERRTGAYEQYF
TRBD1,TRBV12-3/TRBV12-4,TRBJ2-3,CASSTYQGAAQDTDTQYF
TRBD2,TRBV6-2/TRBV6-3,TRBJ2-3,CAIERGESDTQYF
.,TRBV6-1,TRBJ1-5,CASRIRGEQPQHF
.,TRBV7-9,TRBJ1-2,CASSRSTGGSRSYTF
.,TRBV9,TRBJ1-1,CASSVGRATEAFF
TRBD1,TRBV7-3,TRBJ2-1,CASSFPTGSSYNEQFF
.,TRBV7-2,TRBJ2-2,CASSLALTVPGELFF